This TCR beta chain stems from a study of blood T cell repertoires in COVID-19. TCRdb's table, derived via immunoSEQ multiplex PCR, lists solely in-frame clones and lacks some. The sample has hundreds of thousands of clones; about four fifths are singletons. This CDR3 has 18 amino acids. V trimming: 2 bases; J trimming: 8 bases; junction bases outside the gene matches: 17. CDR1 is SGHTA, CDR2 FQGNSA, per germline. The sequencing input was peripheral blood. The TCR was taken from a woman at least 80 years old with COVID-19, enrolled during active disease. The rearrangement links TRBV7-2 to TRBJ1-2, with TRBD1 matching over 10 bases. CDR3 sequence reads: CASSLRKMTGGGSGGYTF. CDR3 sequence (DNA): TGTGCCAGCAGCTTACGGAAAATGACAGGGGGCGGTTCGGGCGGCTACACCTTC. Combining the CDR3 with reference TRBV7-2 and TRBJ1-2 gives the whole variable domain GAGVSQSPSNKVTEKGKDVELRCDPISGHTALYWYRQSLGQGLEFLIYFQGNSAPDKSGLPSDRFSAERTGGSVSTLTIQRTQQEDSAVYLCASSLRKMTGGGSGGYTFGSGTRLTVV.